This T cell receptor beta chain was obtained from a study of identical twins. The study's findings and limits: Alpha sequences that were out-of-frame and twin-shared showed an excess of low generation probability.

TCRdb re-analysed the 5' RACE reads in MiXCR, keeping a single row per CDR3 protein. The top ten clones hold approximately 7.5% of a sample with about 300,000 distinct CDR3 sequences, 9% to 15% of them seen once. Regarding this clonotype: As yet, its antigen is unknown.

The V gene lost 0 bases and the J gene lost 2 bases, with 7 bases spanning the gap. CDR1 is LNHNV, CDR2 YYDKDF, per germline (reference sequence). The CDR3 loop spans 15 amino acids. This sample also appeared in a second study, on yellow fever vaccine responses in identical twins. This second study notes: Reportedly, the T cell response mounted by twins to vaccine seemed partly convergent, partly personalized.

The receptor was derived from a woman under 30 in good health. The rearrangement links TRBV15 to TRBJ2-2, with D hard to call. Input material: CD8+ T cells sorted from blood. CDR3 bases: TGTGCCACCAGCAGAGATTTCGGAAACACCGGGGAGCTGTTTTTT. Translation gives CATSRDFGNTGELFF.